Sequencing of this T cell receptor beta chain was carried out in a study of T cells in localized non-small cell lung cancer. The CDR3 length is 13 residues. Germline CDR1 MGHRA, CDR2 YSYEKL. The V segment lost 5 bases and the J segment 5 bases; nucleotides outside the gene matches: 5. Profiled with immunoSEQ multiplex PCR; TCRdb holds only in-frame clones, not every one. The sample records tens of thousands of clones, roughly nine tenths being singletons. The specimen comprised PBMCs, sampled before any cancer treatment. The sequence came from a man aged 40-75 years with stage II lung adenocarcinoma. This sequence joins TRBV4-1 and TRBJ2-5; 7 bases agree with TRBD2. The CDR3 loop is CASSYGLEETQYF. The DNA of the CDR3 is TGCGCCAGCAGCTACGGACTAGAGGAGACCCAGTACTTC.